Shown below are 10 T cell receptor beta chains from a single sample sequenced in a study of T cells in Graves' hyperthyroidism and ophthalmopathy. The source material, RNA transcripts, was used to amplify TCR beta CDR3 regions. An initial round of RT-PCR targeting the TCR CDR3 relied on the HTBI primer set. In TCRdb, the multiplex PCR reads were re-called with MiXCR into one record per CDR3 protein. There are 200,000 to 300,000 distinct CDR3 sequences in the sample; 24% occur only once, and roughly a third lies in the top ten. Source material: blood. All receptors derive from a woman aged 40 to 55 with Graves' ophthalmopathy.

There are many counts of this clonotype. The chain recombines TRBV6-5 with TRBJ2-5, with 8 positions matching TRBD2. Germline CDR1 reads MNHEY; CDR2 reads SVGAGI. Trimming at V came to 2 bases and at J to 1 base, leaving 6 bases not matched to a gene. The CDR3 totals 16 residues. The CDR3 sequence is CASSYRVLAAQETQYF. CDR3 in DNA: TGTGCCAGCAGTTACAGGGTACTAGCGGCCCAAGAGACCCAGTACTTC.

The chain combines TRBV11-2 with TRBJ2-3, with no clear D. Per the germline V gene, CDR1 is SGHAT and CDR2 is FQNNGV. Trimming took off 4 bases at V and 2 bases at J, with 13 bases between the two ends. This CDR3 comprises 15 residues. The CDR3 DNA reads TGTGCCAGCAGCTCCAGGACGAGATCCACAGATACGCAGTATTTT. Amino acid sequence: CASSSRTRSTDTQYF.

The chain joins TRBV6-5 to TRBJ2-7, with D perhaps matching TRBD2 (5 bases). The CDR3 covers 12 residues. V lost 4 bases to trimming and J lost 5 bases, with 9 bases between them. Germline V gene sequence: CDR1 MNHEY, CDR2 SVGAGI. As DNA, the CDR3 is TGTGCCAGCAGTTCGGGGAGCAACGAGCAGTACTTC. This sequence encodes CASSSGSNEQYF.

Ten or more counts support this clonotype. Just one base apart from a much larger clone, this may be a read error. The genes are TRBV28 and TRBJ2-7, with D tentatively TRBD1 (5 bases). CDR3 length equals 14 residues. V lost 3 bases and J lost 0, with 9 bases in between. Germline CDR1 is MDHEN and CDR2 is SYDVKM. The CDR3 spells CASSLQGFSYEQYF. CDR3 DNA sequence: TGTGCCAGCAGTTTGCAGGGATTCTCCTACGAGCAGTACTTC.

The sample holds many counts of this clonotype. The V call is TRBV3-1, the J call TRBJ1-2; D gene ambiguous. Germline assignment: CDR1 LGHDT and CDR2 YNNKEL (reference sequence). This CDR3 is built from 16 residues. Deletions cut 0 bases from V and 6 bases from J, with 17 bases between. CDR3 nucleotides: TGTGCCAGCAGCCAAGATTTCGGGGTCCCATACAATGGCTACACCTTC. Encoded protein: CASSQDFGVPYNGYTF.

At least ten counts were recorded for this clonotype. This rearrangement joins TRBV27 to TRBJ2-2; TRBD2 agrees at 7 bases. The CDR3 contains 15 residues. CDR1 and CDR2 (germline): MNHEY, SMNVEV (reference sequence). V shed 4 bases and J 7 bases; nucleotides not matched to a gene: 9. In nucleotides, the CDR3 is TGTGCCAGCAGTTATCGGGCGGGAGCGGACGGGGAGCTGTTTTTT. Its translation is CASSYRAGADGELFF.

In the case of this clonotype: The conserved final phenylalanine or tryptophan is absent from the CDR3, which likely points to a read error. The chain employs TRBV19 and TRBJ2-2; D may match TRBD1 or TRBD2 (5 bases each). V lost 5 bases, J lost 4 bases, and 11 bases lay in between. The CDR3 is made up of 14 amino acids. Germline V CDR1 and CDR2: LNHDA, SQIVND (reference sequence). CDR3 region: CASSSGRFTGELFI. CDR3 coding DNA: TGTGCCAGTAGTTCGGGGCGGTTCACCGGGGAGCTGTTTATT.

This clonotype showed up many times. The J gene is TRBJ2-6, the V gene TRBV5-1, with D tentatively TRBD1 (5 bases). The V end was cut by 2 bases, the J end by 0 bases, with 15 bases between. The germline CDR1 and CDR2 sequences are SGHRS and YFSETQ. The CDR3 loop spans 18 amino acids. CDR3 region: CASSFPGPSSSGANVLTF. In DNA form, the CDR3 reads TGCGCCAGCAGCTTTCCAGGGCCTTCAAGCTCTGGGGCCAACGTCCTGACTTTC.

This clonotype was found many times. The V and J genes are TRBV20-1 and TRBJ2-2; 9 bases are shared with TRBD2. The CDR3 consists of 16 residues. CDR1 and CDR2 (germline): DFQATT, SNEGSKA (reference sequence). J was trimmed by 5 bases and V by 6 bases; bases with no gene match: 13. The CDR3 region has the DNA TGCAGTGCCCAGAACCTAGCGGGATGGCTAACCGGGGAGCTGTTTTTT. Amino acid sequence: CSAQNLAGWLTGELFF.

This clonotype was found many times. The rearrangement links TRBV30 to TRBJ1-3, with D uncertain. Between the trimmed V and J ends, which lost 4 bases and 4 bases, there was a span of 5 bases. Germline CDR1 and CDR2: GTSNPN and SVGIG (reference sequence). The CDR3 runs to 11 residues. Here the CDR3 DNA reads TGTGCCTGGACTGGAGGAAACACCATATATTTT. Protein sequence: CAWTGGNTIYF. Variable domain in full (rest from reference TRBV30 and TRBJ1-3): SQTIHQWPATLVQPVGSPLSLECTVEGTSNPNLYWYRQAAGRGLQLLFYSVGIGQISSEVPQNLSASRPQDRQFILSSKKLLLSDSGFYLCAWTGGNTIYFGEGSWLTVV.